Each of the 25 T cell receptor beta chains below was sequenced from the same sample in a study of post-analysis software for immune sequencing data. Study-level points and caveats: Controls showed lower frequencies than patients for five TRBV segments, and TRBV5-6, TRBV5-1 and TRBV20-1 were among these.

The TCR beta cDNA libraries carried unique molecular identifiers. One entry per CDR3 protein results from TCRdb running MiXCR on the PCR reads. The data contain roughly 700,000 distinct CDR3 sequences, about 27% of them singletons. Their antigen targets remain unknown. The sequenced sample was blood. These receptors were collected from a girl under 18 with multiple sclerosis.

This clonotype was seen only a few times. The CDR3 coding sequence is TGTGCCATCAGGAAGGGACTAGGAGTGGGTGAGACCCAGTACTTC. This encodes CAIRKGLGVGETQYF. The V call is TRBV10-3, the J call TRBJ2-5; TRBD2 aligns across 8 bases. Germline trimming cut 6 bases from V and 5 bases from J; bases unmatched to any gene: 11. The CDR3 length is 15 residues. Germline CDR1 and CDR2: ENHRY and SYGVKD.

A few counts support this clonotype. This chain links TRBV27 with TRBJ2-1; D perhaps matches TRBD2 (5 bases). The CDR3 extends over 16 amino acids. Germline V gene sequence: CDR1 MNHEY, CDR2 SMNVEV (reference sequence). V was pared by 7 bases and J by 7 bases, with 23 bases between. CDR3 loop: CASTTLWGVVRNEQFF. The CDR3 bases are TGTGCCAGCACGACTTTGTGGGGAGTAGTGCGTAATGAGCAGTTCTTC.

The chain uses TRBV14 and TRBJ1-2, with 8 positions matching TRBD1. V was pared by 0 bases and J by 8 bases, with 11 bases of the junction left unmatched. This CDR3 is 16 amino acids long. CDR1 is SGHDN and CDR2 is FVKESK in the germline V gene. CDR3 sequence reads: CASSQEVPTGANGYTF. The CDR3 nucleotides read TGTGCCAGCAGCCAAGAAGTCCCGACAGGGGCGAACGGCTACACCTTC. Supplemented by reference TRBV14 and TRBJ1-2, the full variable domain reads EAGVTQFPSHSVIEKGQTVTLRCDPISGHDNLYWYRRVMGKEIKFLLHFVKESKQDESGMPNNRFLAERTGGTYSTLKVQPAELEDSGVYFCASSQEVPTGANGYTFGSGTRLTVV.

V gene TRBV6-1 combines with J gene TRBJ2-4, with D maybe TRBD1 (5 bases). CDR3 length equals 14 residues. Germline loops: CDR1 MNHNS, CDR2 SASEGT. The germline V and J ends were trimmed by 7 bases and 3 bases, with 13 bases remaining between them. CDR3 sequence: CASKQGRVKNIQYF. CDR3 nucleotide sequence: TGTGCCAGCAAGCAGGGTCGGGTCAAAAACATTCAGTACTTC.

CDR3 DNA sequence: TGCGCCAGCAGCCTCGACAGGGGGCTGGGTGAGCAGTTCTTC. It yields the protein CASSLDRGLGEQFF. The chain carries TRBV5-1 and TRBJ2-1; 10 nucleotides match TRBD1. The germline CDR1 and CDR2 sequences are SGHRS and YFSETQ. The CDR3 loop spans 14 amino acids. J lost 9 bases, V lost 4 bases, and 7 bases had no gene match.

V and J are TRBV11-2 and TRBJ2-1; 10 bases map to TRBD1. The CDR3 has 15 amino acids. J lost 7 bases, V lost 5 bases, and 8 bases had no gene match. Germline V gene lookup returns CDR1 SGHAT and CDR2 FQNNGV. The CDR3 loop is CASSPRGTGENEQFF. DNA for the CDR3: TGTGCCAGCAGCCCCCGTGGGACAGGGGAAAATGAGCAGTTCTTC.

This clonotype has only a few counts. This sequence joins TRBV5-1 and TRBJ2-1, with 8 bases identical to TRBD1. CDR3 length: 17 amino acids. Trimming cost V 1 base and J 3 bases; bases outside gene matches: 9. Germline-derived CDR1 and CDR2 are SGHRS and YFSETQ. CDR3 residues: CASSLTVAGGSYNEQFF. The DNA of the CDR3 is TGCGCCAGCAGCTTGACAGTAGCAGGGGGCAGCTACAATGAGCAGTTCTTC.

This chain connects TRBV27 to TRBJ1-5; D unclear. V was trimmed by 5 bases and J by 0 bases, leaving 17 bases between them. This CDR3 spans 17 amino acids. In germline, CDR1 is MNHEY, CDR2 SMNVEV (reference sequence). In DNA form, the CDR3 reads TGTGCCAGCAGTCCCCAGCCGGACCACCCTAGCAATCAGCCCCAGCATTTT. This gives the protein CASSPQPDHPSNQPQHF.

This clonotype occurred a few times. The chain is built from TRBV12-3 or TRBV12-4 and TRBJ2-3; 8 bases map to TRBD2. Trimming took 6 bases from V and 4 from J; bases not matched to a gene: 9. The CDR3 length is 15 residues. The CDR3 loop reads CASSPLLREADTQYF. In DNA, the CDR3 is TGTGCCAGCAGCCCACTCTTGCGGGAGGCAGATACGCAGTATTTT.

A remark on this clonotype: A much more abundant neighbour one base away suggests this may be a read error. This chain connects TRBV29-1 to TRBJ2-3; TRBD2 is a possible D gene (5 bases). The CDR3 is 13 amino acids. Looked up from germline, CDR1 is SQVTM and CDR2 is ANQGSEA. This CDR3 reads CSTPRRGVDTQYF. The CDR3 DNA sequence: TGCAGTACCCCGAGACGGGGAGTGGATACGCAGTATTTT.

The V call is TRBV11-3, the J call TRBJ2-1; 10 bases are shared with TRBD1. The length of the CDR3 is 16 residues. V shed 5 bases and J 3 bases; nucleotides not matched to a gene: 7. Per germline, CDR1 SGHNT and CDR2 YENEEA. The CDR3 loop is CASSRGGTGVYNEQFF. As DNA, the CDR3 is TGTGCCAGCAGCCGAGGCGGGACAGGGGTCTACAATGAGCAGTTCTTC.

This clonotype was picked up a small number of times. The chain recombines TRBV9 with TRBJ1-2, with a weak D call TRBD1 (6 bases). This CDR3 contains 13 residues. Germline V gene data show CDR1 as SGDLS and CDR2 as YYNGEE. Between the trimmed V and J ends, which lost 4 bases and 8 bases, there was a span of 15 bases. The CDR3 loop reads CASSSRTVSGYTF. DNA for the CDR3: TGTGCCAGCAGCTCACGGACAGTGTCGGGCTACACCTTC.

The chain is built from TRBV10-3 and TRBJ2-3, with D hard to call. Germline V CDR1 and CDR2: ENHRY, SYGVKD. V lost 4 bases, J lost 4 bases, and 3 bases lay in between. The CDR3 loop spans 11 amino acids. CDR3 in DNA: TGTGCCATCAGTGGTGCAGATACGCAGTATTTT. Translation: CAISGADTQYF.

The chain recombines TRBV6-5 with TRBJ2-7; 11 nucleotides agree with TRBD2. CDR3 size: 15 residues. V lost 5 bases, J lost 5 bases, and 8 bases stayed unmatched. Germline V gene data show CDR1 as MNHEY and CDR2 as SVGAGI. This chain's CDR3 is CASSPTSGSFDEQYF. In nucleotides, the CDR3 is TGTGCCAGCAGTCCAACTAGCGGGAGCTTCGACGAGCAGTACTTC.

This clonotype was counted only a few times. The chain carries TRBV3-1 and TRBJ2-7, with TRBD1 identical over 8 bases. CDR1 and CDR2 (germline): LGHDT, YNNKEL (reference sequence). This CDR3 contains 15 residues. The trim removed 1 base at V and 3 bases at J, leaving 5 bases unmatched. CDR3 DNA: TGTGCCAGCAGCCAAGGGACAGGGCGTATCTACGAGCAGTACTTC. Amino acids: CASSQGTGRIYEQYF.

In nucleotides, the CDR3 is TGCGCCAGCAGCGCGGGCCCCTCTGGGGCCAACGTCCTGACTTTC. This gives the protein CASSAGPSGANVLTF. The V and J genes are TRBV5-1 and TRBJ2-6, with D possibly being TRBD2 (5 bases). V dropped 4 bases and J dropped 0 bases, with 8 bases sitting between them. Per the germline V gene, CDR1 is SGHRS and CDR2 is YFSETQ. The CDR3 spans 15 residues. Full variable domain (remainder filled in from reference TRBV5-1 and TRBJ2-6): KAGVTQTPRYLIKTRGQQVTLSCSPISGHRSVSWYQQTPGQGLQFLFEYFSETQRNKGNFPGRFSGRQFSNSRSEMNVSTLELGDSALYLCASSAGPSGANVLTFGAGSRLTVL.

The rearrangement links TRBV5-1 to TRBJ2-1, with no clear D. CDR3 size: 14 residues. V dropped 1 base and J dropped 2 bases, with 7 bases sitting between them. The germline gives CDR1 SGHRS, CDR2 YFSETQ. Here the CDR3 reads CASSLSVAYNEQFF. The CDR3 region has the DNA TGCGCCAGCAGCTTGTCCGTCGCCTACAATGAGCAGTTCTTC.

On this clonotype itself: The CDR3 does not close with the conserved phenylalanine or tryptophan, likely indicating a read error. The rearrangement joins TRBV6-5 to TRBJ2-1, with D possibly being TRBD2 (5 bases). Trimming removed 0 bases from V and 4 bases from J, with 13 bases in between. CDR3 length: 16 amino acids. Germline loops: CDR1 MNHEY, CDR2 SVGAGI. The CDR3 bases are TGTGCCAGCAGTTACTCGGGAGAAATCTCATACAATGAGCAGTTCTCC. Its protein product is CASSYSGEISYNEQFS.

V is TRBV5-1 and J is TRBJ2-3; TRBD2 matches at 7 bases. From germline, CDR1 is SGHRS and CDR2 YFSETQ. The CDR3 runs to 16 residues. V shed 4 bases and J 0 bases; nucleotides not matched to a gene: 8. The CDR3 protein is CASSPGGGRSTDTQYF. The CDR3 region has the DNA TGCGCCAGCAGCCCGGGGGGAGGGCGAAGCACAGATACGCAGTATTTT.

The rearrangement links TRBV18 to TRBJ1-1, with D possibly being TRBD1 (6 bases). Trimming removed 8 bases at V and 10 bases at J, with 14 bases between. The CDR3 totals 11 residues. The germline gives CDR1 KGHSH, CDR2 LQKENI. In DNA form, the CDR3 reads TGTGCCAGCGATGGGGGACAAGGAGCTTTCTTT. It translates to CASDGGQGAFF.

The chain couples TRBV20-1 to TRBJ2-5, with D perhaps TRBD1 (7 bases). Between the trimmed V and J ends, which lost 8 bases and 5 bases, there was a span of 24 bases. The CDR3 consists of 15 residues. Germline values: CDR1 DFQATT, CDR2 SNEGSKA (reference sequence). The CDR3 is CSPRTGHARGETQYF. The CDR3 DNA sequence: TGCAGTCCCAGGACAGGTCATGCCCGGGGGGAGACCCAGTACTTC.

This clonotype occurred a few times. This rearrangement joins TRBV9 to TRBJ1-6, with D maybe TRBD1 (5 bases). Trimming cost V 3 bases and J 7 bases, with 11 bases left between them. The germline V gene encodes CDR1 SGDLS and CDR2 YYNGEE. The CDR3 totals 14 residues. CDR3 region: CASSALGGNSPLHF. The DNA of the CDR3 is TGTGCCAGCAGCGCCCTTGGGGGAAATTCACCCCTCCACTTT.

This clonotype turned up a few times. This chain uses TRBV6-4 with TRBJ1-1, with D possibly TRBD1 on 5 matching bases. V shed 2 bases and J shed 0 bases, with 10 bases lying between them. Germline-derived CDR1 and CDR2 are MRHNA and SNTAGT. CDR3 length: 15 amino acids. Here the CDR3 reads CASSDGAGMNTEAFF. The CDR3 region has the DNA TGTGCCAGCAGTGACGGGGCCGGTATGAACACTGAAGCTTTCTTT.

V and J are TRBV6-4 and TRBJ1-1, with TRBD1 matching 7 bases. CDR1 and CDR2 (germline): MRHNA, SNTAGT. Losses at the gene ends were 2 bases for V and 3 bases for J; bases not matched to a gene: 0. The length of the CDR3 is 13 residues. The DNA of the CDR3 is TGTGCCAGCAGTGACCAGGGGGACACTGAAGCTTTCTTT. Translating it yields CASSDQGDTEAFF.

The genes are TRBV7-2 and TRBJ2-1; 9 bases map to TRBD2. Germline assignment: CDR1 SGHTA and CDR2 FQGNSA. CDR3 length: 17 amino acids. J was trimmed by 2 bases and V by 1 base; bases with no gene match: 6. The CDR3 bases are TGTGCCAGCAGCTTAGTACTAGCGGGTGAGACCTACAATGAGCAGTTCTTC. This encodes CASSLVLAGETYNEQFF.